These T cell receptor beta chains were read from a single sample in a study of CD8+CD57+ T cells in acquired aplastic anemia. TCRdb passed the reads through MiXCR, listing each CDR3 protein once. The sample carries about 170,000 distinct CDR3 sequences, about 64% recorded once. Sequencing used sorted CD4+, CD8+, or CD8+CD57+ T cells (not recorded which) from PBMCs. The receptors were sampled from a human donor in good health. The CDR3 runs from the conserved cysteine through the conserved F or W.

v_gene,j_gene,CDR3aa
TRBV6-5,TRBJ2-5,CASSYQTGVETQYF
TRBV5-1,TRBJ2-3,CASSSPTGARDTQYF
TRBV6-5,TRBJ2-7,CASSGITDYEQYF
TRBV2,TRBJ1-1,CASSELGRVSEAFF
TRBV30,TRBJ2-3,CAWSPLAGGTDTQYF
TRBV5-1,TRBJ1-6,CASSPLPLHF
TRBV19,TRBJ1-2,CASNEGEVEYYGYTF
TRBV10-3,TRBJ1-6,CAISWTGDINNSPLHF
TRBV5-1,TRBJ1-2,CASSPTGDYGYTF
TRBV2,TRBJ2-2,CASTSGGTNTGELFF
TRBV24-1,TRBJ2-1,CATSDSGGYGNEQFF
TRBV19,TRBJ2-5,CASSKRRDQETQYF
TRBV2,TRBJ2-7,CASRDRVEYF
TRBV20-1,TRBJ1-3,CSARTGTAGNTIYF
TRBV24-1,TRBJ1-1,CATRDTDVRNTEAFF
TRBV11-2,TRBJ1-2,CASSLLSTGGYGYTF
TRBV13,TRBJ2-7,CASGGPYEQYF
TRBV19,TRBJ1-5,CASKTAWGNQPQHF
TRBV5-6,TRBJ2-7,CASSLGHTSYEQYF
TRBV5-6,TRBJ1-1,CASSFGDNEAFF
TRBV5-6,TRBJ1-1,CAGSSPHEDEAFF
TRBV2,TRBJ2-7,CAGGEGAYEQYF
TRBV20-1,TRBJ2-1,CSARQGSSYNEQFF
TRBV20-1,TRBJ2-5,CSARDRRRDQYF
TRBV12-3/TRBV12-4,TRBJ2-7,CASSFGGHEQYF
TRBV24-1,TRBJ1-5,CATSGQGNQPQHF
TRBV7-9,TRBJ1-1,CASSFSRTEAFF
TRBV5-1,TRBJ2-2,CASSLGGHMNTGELFF
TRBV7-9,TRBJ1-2,CASSFENYNYGYTF
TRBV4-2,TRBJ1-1,CASSQGTGALNTEAFF
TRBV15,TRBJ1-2,CATSSNRYYGYTF
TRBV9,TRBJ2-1,CASSQGLDGGEQFF
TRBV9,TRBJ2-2,CASSFFGTNTGELFF
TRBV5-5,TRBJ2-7,CASSSPGTSVYEQYF
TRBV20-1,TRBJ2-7,CSARDSGGFSYGQYF
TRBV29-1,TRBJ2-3,CSVVGTSTDTQYF
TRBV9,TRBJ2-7,CASSVERLAGAGEQYF
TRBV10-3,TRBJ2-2,CAINYRGGKTGELFF
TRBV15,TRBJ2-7,CATSKGRGGEQYF
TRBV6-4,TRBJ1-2,CASNYGYTF
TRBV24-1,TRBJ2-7,CATSDLQGYEQYF